This is a list of T cell receptor beta chains from one sample in a study of blood T cell repertoires in COVID-19. Assay: immunoSEQ multiplex PCR; the TCRdb copy retains only in-frame clones and omits some. The sample holds fewer than 350,000 clones, approximately 91% seen once. Input material: PBMCs or T cells enriched from blood (not recorded which). These receptors all stem from a man aged 55 to 70 who had recovered from COVID-19. Each CDR3 is given with its conserved first and last residue. Fields, in order: clone size, J gene, V gene, D gene, CDR3 DNA, CDR3 protein. A D gene is named only where the DNA matches it firmly. Clone sizes are given selectively: once, few, many, or a class where the clone is expanded.

NA	TRBJ2-2	TRBV7-2	TRBD1	TGTGCCGGGTCCGGACAGGGGGTGCACACCGGGGAGCTGTTTTTT	CAGSGQGVHTGELFF
NA	TRBJ2-3	TRBV19	TRBD1	TGTGCCAGTAGTTCAGCCCTGACAGGGTATACAGATACGCAGTATTTT	CASSSALTGYTDTQYF
NA	TRBJ1-1	TRBV3-1/TRBV3-2	NA	TGTGCCAGCAGCCAAGCTTTCCGCGACACTGAAGCTTTCTTT	CASSQAFRDTEAFF
NA	TRBJ2-3	TRBV9	TRBD2	TGTGCCAGCACCCGCGGAGGGAGGGTGGGTACGCAGTATTTT	CASTRGGRVGTQYF
NA	TRBJ1-2	TRBV28	NA	TGTGCCAGCAGTTTACTCCTCCCTTCGACAGAAGCTAACTATGGCTACACCTTC	CASSLLLPSTEANYGYTF
NA	TRBJ1-4	TRBV1	NA	TGCACCAGCAGCCATCCTTCGTCCGGGACAGGGGGCTATAGTAATGAAAAACTGTTTTTT	CTSSHPSSGTGGYSNEKLFF
NA	TRBJ2-7	TRBV28	TRBD1	TGTGCCAGCAGGACAGGGGAGTACCAAACCTACGAGCAGTACTTC	CASRTGEYQTYEQYF
few	TRBJ1-2	TRBV7-2	NA	TGTGCCAGCAGCCCGCTATCCGGGACACAACGCTACACCTTC	CASSPLSGTQRYTF
NA	TRBJ2-7	TRBV7-9	NA	TGTGCCAGCAGCGCCATTAGGGCGGGACGGTACGAGCAGTACTTC	CASSAIRAGRYEQYF
NA	TRBJ2-1	TRBV5-6	TRBD1	TGTGCCAGCAGCTTTAGGACAGGGGTTTCGAGTGCCTACAATGAGCAGTTCTTC	CASSFRTGVSSAYNEQFF
NA	TRBJ2-7	TRBV11-2	TRBD2	TGTGCCAGCAGCTTGCTAGCGGGGAGCGAGCAGTACTTC	CASSLLAGSEQYF
once	TRBJ2-1	TRBV3-1/TRBV3-2	TRBD1	TGTGCCAGCAGCCAAGGCTACAGGGGCAATTACAATGAGCAGTTCTTC	CASSQGYRGNYNEQFF
NA	TRBJ2-4	TRBV2	NA	TGTGCCAGCAGGGTCGAGGGCGAAGCCAAAAACATTCAGTACTTC	CASRVEGEAKNIQYF
NA	TRBJ2-7	TRBV27	TRBD2	TGTGCCAGCAGTGCCCCGGGGCTAGCGGGAGTTAACGAGCAGTACTTC	CASSAPGLAGVNEQYF
NA	TRBJ1-1	TRBV3-1/TRBV3-2	NA	TGTGCCAGCAGCCAAGATACGAGGAGGACTAGGAACACTGAAGCTTTCTTT	CASSQDTRRTRNTEAFF
once	TRBJ2-1	TRBV5-1	TRBD2	TGCGCCAGCAGCTTGCTAGCGGGAGTGGTACATGAGCAGTTCTTC	CASSLLAGVVHEQFF
NA	TRBJ1-2	TRBV21-1	NA	TGTGCCAGCAGCAAAGGGACAGGAGGCCCCCTGAGGGATGGCTACACCTTC	CASSKGTGGPLRDGYTF
NA	TRBJ2-7	TRBV5-1	NA	TGCGCCAGCAGACTCTCTATAATTCGGGAGCAGTACTTC	CASRLSIIREQYF
once	TRBJ2-7	TRBV19	NA	TGTGCCATCCCCCGGGGAGGGGGTGCCCACGAGCAGTACTTC	CAIPRGGGAHEQYF
NA	TRBJ2-7	TRBV21-1	NA	TGTGCCAGCAGCAAATATGGGGACAGGCTTTACGAGCAGTACTTC	CASSKYGDRLYEQYF
NA	TRBJ2-1	TRBV2	TRBD1	TGTGCCAGCAGCGACCCGGGACAGGGGTACAATGAGCAGTTCTTC	CASSDPGQGYNEQFF
NA	TRBJ1-2	TRBV7-2	NA	TGTGCCAGCAGCTTAGCGCCAGGGCCCTATGGCTACACCTTC	CASSLAPGPYGYTF
once	TRBJ1-4	TRBV5-1	NA	TGCGCCAGCAGCCCGACAGGCGCAACTAATGAAAAACTGTTTTTT	CASSPTGATNEKLFF
NA	TRBJ2-1	TRBV19	TRBD2	TGTGCCAGTAAACGGACTAGCGGGAGGCCCTCCCTCTCCTACAATGAGCAGTTCTTC	CASKRTSGRPSLSYNEQFF
NA	TRBJ1-2	TRBV28	TRBD1	TGTGCCAGCAATATTCCGGGACAGGGGGCTCAAGGCTACACCTTC	CASNIPGQGAQGYTF
NA	TRBJ1-5	TRBV4-3	NA	TGCGCCAGCAGCCAAGATGTTCAGAACGATCAGCCCCAGCATTTT	CASSQDVQNDQPQHF
NA	TRBJ2-3	TRBV25-1	TRBD1	TGTGCCAGCAGCCGGGACAGGGATTGGATGGATACGCAGTATTTT	CASSRDRDWMDTQYF
NA	TRBJ2-1	TRBV5-1	TRBD2	TGCGCCAGCAGCACCCGCGGCGGGAGGGCCAACAATGAGCAGTTCTTC	CASSTRGGRANNEQFF
NA	TRBJ2-7	TRBV6-5	NA	TGTGCCAGTACAAAGACACTCTCCTACGAGCAGTACTTC	CASTKTLSYEQYF
NA	TRBJ2-3	TRBV29-1	NA	TGCAGTCTTCGCGGGACAGATACGCAGTATTTT	CSLRGTDTQYF
NA	TRBJ2-2	TRBV7-3	TRBD2	TGTGCCAGCAGCTTAGGACCGGGACTAAACACCGGGGAGCTGTTTTTT	CASSLGPGLNTGELFF
few	TRBJ2-7	TRBV18	NA	TGTGCCAGCTCACGGGACTGGAGCTCCTACGAGCAGTACTTC	CASSRDWSSYEQYF
NA	TRBJ1-1	TRBV9	TRBD1	TGTGCCAGCAGCGTAGTGACAGGGAAGACTGAAGCTTTCTTT	CASSVVTGKTEAFF